This passage covers 31 T cell receptor beta chains from one sample sequenced in a study of blood T cell repertoires in COVID-19. Data came from immunoSEQ multiplex PCR; TCRdb stores just in-frame clones and leaves some out. Of almost 250,000 clones in the sample, about nine tenths were seen once. Sequencing input: peripheral blood. The source of these receptors is a woman in her sixties who had recovered from COVID-19.

This clone was seen once. V is TRBV5-1 and J is TRBJ2-3, with 7 nucleotides matching TRBD1. The V segment lost 4 bases and the J segment 3 bases; nucleotides outside the gene matches: 11. There are 16 residues in the CDR3. The germline V gene has CDR1 SGHRS and CDR2 YFSETQ. In DNA, the CDR3 is TGCGCCAGCAGCCCGGGGACAGCCAGCAGGACAGATACGCAGTATTTT. It specifies CASSPGTASRTDTQYF.

The V gene is TRBV3-1 (or the pseudogene TRBV3-2), the J gene TRBJ1-1; TRBD1 agrees at 8 bases. Germline V lookup: CDR1 LGHDT, CDR2 YNNKEL (reference sequence). The V gene end was trimmed by 5 bases and the J gene end by 3 bases; junction bases not matched to a gene: 5. This CDR3 region has 14 residues. CDR3 residues: CASSYRGRDTEAFF. CDR3 DNA sequence: TGTGCCAGCAGCTACAGGGGGAGGGACACTGAAGCTTTCTTT.

The V gene is TRBV19, the J gene TRBJ2-1; weak D call: TRBD1 (5 bases). The germline CDR1 and CDR2 sequences are LNHDA and SQIVND (reference sequence). The CDR3 runs 12 residues. V lost 3 bases, J lost 11 bases, and 11 bases lay in between. The CDR3 loop is CASSIQGGQQFF. The CDR3 bases are TGTGCCAGTAGTATCCAGGGTGGTCAGCAGTTCTTC.

The rearrangement uses TRBV3-1 (or the pseudogene TRBV3-2) and TRBJ1-1; 7 nucleotides agree with TRBD1. Germline V gives CDR1 LGHDT, CDR2 YNNKEL (reference sequence). The J segment lost 8 bases and the V segment lost 4 bases, leaving 13 bases of the junction unmatched. CDR3 size: 15 residues. CDR3 sequence reads: CASSRFGTVNPEAFF. The CDR3, as DNA: TGTGCCAGCAGCCGATTTGGGACAGTAAATCCCGAAGCTTTCTTT.

The V call is TRBV19, the J call TRBJ2-3; 10 bases align to TRBD1. CDR1 is LNHDA, CDR2 SQIVND, per germline (reference sequence). The CDR3 extends over 14 amino acids. Unmatched junction bases numbered 6, after V lost 4 bases and J lost 8 bases. The CDR3 DNA is TGTGCCAGTAGTAGGGACAGGGGCCCGGCTACGCAGTATTTT. Its translation is CASSRDRGPATQYF. The full variable domain, with the rest looked up from reference TRBV19 and TRBJ2-3, is DGGITQSPKYLFRKEGQNVTLSCEQNLNHDAMYWYRQDPGQGLRLIYYSQIVNDFQKGDIAEGYSVSREKKESFPLTVTSAQKNPTAFYLCASSRDRGPATQYFGPGTRLTVL.

The genes are TRBV7-6 and TRBJ1-1; 7 nucleotides line up with TRBD1. This CDR3 comprises 14 residues. Germline trimming cut 2 bases from V and 2 bases from J; bases unmatched to any gene: 2. Germline CDR1 is SGHVS and CDR2 is FNYEAQ. CDR3 DNA: TGTGCCAGCAGCTTATCAGGGGGAAACACTGAAGCTTTCTTT. It encodes CASSLSGGNTEAFF.

The chain carries TRBV28 and TRBJ1-5; 12 bases line up with TRBD1. Germline assignment: CDR1 MDHEN and CDR2 SYDVKM. V lost 5 bases and J lost 5; bases outside the gene matches: 7. CDR3 size: 16 residues. The CDR3 DNA is TGTGCCAGCAGTACCCCGGGACAGGGGGCTTATCAGCCCCAGCATTTT. Translated: CASSTPGQGAYQPQHF.

This chain's CDR3 is CSVQDREFTEAFF. In DNA, the CDR3 is TGCAGCGTACAGGACAGGGAGTTTACTGAAGCTTTCTTT. The chain carries TRBV29-1 and TRBJ1-1; TRBD1 matches at 8 bases. Germline CDR1 reads SQVTM; CDR2 reads ANQGSEA. The ends lost 6 bases at V and 5 bases at J; junction bases unmatched: 8. The CDR3 spans 13 residues.

There are a few counts of this clone. The CDR3, as DNA: TGTGCCAGCAGTTTAAGTCTCGCGGGGGGACCAGGTGAGCAGTTCTTC. This codes for CASSLSLAGGPGEQFF. The chain is built from TRBV27 and TRBJ2-1, with 8 bases that match TRBD2. V gave up 2 bases and J gave up 9 bases; unmatched junction bases: 12. From germline, CDR1 is MNHEY and CDR2 SMNVEV (reference sequence). The CDR3 has 16 residues.

The rearrangement links TRBV4-1 to TRBJ1-1, with a tentative D call TRBD1 (6 bases). V shed 1 base and J shed 10 bases, with 13 bases lying between them. Germline CDR1 is MGHRA and CDR2 is YSYEKL. The CDR3 consists of 13 residues. This CDR3 reads CASSQGRSRGAFF. The CDR3 DNA sequence: TGCGCCAGCAGCCAAGGGAGGTCCAGGGGAGCTTTCTTT.

In this sample, this clone turned up a few times. The CDR3 is CASSLGQEDEKLFF. The CDR3 DNA follows: TGCGCCAGCAGCTTGGGGCAGGAAGACGAAAAACTGTTTTTT. The J gene is TRBJ1-4, the V gene TRBV5-1; D is uncertain. With 0 bases removed from V and 8 bases from J, the gap between germline ends came to 11 bases. The CDR3 covers 14 residues. Germline lookup yields CDR1 SGHRS and CDR2 YFSETQ.

V and J are TRBV12-3 or TRBV12-4 and TRBJ1-1, with no clear D. The CDR3 has 13 residues. The germline V and J ends were trimmed by 1 base and 0 bases, with 3 bases remaining between them. The CDR3 loop reads CASSLGVNTEAFF. CDR3 in DNA: TGTGCCAGCAGTTTAGGCGTGAACACTGAAGCTTTCTTT.

The gene calls are TRBV7-6 and TRBJ2-3, with 8 bases lining up with TRBD2. The CDR3 loop spans 15 amino acids. V gave up 2 bases and J gave up 6 bases; unmatched junction bases: 7. CDR1 SGHVS and CDR2 FNYEAQ come from the germline V gene. The CDR3 DNA sequence: TGTGCCAGCAGCTTAAACCGCGGGGGGAGCGATACGCAGTATTTT. Its protein is CASSLNRGGSDTQYF. The full variable domain, its missing parts supplied by reference TRBV7-6 and TRBJ2-3, is GAGVSQSPRYKVTKRGQDVALRCDPISGHVSLYWYRQALGQGPEFLTYFNYEAQQDKSGLPNDRFSAERPEGSISTLTIQRTEQRDSAMYRCASSLNRGGSDTQYFGPGTRLTVL.

The chain links TRBV3-1 (or the pseudogene TRBV3-2) to TRBJ1-6; 10 positions match TRBD1. Germline V gene lookup returns CDR1 LGHDT and CDR2 YNNKEL (reference sequence). The V segment lost 5 bases and the J segment 7 bases; nucleotides outside the gene matches: 5. The CDR3 contains 15 residues. The CDR3, as DNA: TGTGCCAGCAGCTGGGAGGACAGGGGGAATTCACCCCTCCACTTT. As protein: CASSWEDRGNSPLHF.

V is TRBV10-3 and J is TRBJ2-1; D is perhaps TRBD1 (6 bases). Trimming shortened V by 2 bases and J by 0 bases, and 11 bases separated the two germline ends. Germline CDR1 reads ENHRY; CDR2 reads SYGVKD. The CDR3 spans 16 residues. CDR3 DNA sequence: TGTGCCATCAGTGAGGGGGGACACAGCTCCTACAATGAGCAGTTCTTC. Its protein is CAISEGGHSSYNEQFF.

The genes are TRBV29-1 and TRBJ2-3, with 9 bases that match TRBD1. CDR1 is SQVTM, CDR2 ANQGSEA, per germline. This CDR3 has 11 amino acids. V trimming: 6 bases; J trimming: 9 bases; junction bases outside the gene matches: 4. DNA for the CDR3: TGCAGCGTAGCCGGGACAGGGACGCAGTATTTT. Translating it yields CSVAGTGTQYF.

This chain links TRBV6-6 with TRBJ2-7; 7 nucleotides align to TRBD1. The CDR3 is 12 amino acids. From germline, CDR1 is MNHNY and CDR2 SVGAGI (reference sequence). Unmatched junction bases numbered 6, after V lost 10 bases and J lost 3 bases. The CDR3 DNA sequence: TGTGCCAAGACAGGGTTTCTCTACGAGCAGTACTTC. Residues: CAKTGFLYEQYF.

V and J are TRBV6-6 and TRBJ2-1; 9 positions agree with TRBD2. The germline gives CDR1 MNHNY, CDR2 SVGAGI (reference sequence). Trimming at V came to 6 bases and at J to 6 bases, leaving 6 bases not matched to a gene. This CDR3 contains 14 residues. CDR3 coding DNA: TGTGCCAGCAGCACCCCAGCGGGGGGCAATGAGCAGTTCTTC. This encodes CASSTPAGGNEQFF.

This chain links TRBV15 with TRBJ1-6; no clear D. Germline CDR1 reads LNHNV; CDR2 reads YYDKDF (reference sequence). The CDR3 loop spans 14 amino acids. V gave up 0 bases and J gave up 7 bases, with 7 bases separating them. The CDR3 loop is CATSRDGENSPLHF. CDR3 DNA sequence: TGTGCCACCAGCAGAGATGGGGAGAATTCACCCCTCCACTTT.

The chain uses TRBV5-6 and TRBJ2-7; a possible D gene is TRBD2 (6 bases). V was pared by 0 bases and J by 1 base, with 11 bases between. Germline V gene lookup returns CDR1 SGHDT and CDR2 YYEEEE. The CDR3 runs to 15 residues. The CDR3 loop is CASSLGGTLSYEQYF. In DNA form, the CDR3 reads TGTGCCAGCAGCTTGGGGGGGACTTTATCCTACGAGCAGTACTTC.

In this sample, this clone turned up once. V is TRBV10-3 and J is TRBJ1-4, with 8 positions matching TRBD1. The CDR3 is 16 amino acids. V lost 2 bases, J lost 6 bases, and 8 bases stayed unmatched. Germline CDR1 is ENHRY and CDR2 is SYGVKD. The CDR3 nucleotides read TGTGCCATCAGTGAGCCTGACAGGGGAGGGGATGAAAAACTGTTTTTT. Its translation: CAISEPDRGGDEKLFF.

In regard to this clone: The identical CDR3 is also encoded by other nucleotide sequences in the sample. The chain employs TRBV29-1 and TRBJ1-2; D call uncertain. The CDR3 is 11 amino acids. CDR1 is SQVTM and CDR2 is ANQGSEA in the germline V gene. V was pared by 4 bases and J by 3 bases, with 6 bases between. CDR3 loop: CSVGGDYGYTF. The CDR3 DNA reads TGCAGCGTTGGCGGAGACTATGGCTACACCTTC.

The chain employs TRBV7-2 and TRBJ2-2; the D gene is possibly TRBD1 (7 bases). The germline V gene encodes CDR1 SGHTA and CDR2 FQGNSA. Trimming took off 1 base at V and 5 bases at J, with 11 bases between the two ends. This CDR3 comprises 15 residues. The CDR3 DNA sequence: TGTGCCAGCAGCTTAGTGCAGGGGGGAACCGGGGAGCTGTTTTTT. Protein: CASSLVQGGTGELFF.

This chain uses TRBV18 with TRBJ2-7, with a possible D match to TRBD1 (6 bases). V shed 3 bases and J shed 6 bases, with 12 bases lying between them. This CDR3 region has 13 residues. Per the germline V gene, CDR1 is KGHSH and CDR2 is LQKENI. The CDR3 nucleotides are TGTGCCAGCTCACCCGGACAGTTCCGCGAGCAGTACTTC. Its protein is CASSPGQFREQYF.

The V and J genes are TRBV28 and TRBJ1-2; 9 bases are a match to TRBD1. V trimming: 6 bases; J trimming: 3 bases; junction bases outside the gene matches: 8. CDR3 length equals 15 residues. Germline assignment: CDR1 MDHEN and CDR2 SYDVKM. As DNA, the CDR3 is TGTGCCAGCAGCCCTCAGGGACAGGGCGACTATGGCTACACCTTC. It codes for CASSPQGQGDYGYTF.

V is TRBV5-4 and J is TRBJ2-3; maybe TRBD2 (6 bases). The germline V and J ends were trimmed by 4 bases and 2 bases, with 14 bases remaining between them. Germline CDR1 reads SGHNT; CDR2 reads YYREEE (reference sequence). The CDR3 is made up of 15 amino acids. The CDR3 DNA follows: TGTGCCAGCAGCCCCCCAGGGACTGCCACAGATACGCAGTATTTT. Its protein product is CASSPPGTATDTQYF. Variable domain in full (rest from reference TRBV5-4 and TRBJ2-3): ETGVTQSPTHLIKTRGQQVTLRCSSQSGHNTVSWYQQALGQGPQFIFQYYREEENGRGNFPPRFSGLQFPNYSSELNVNALELDDSALYLCASSPPGTATDTQYFGPGTRLTVL.

The gene calls are TRBV25-1 and TRBJ1-1; TRBD1 might be the D (5 bases). V lost 6 bases and J 10 bases, leaving 18 bases between the germline ends. CDR1 and CDR2 (germline): MGHDK, SYGVNS. The CDR3 loop spans 13 amino acids. CDR3 region: CASSDTGAVRAFF. The CDR3 DNA is TGTGCCAGCAGCGACACAGGTGCTGTTAGAGCTTTCTTT.

V gene TRBV5-1 combines with J gene TRBJ1-2; 7 bases map to TRBD1. Germline values: CDR1 SGHRS, CDR2 YFSETQ. After removal of 0 bases from V and 2 bases from J, the junction contained 7 bases not matched to a gene. The CDR3 spans 16 residues. CDR3 coding DNA: TGCGCCAGCAGCTTGGTTTTGATGGACAGGAACTATGGCTACACCTTC. As protein: CASSLVLMDRNYGYTF.

The chain carries TRBV6-6 and TRBJ1-2; D is perhaps TRBD1 (6 bases). CDR3 length equals 16 residues. CDR1 MNHNY and CDR2 SVGAGI come from the germline V gene (reference sequence). The V end lost 8 bases, the J end lost 1 base, and 20 bases lay between the germline ends. The CDR3 loop is CASESTGGDLNYGYTF. Written as DNA, the CDR3 is TGTGCCAGCGAATCGACAGGCGGTGACCTTAACTATGGCTACACCTTC.

This sequence joins TRBV5-1 and TRBJ2-7; 10 bases map to TRBD2. There are 16 residues in the CDR3. Germline-derived CDR1 and CDR2 are SGHRS and YFSETQ. The V gene end was trimmed by 0 bases and the J gene end by 0 bases; junction bases not matched to a gene: 3. CDR3 bases: TGCGCCAGCAGCTTGGAGAGCGGGGGGGCCTCCTACGAGCAGTACTTC. Its protein product is CASSLESGGASYEQYF.

The table lists this clone with a few counts. The chain is built from TRBV5-1 and TRBJ1-4; 9 bases align to TRBD1. CDR1 and CDR2 (germline): SGHRS, YFSETQ. Unmatched junction bases numbered 8, after V lost 4 bases and J lost 7 bases. The CDR3 covers 15 residues. The CDR3 nucleotides are TGCGCCAGCAGCACCAACAGGGGGCTGGGTGAAAAACTGTTTTTT. Its translation is CASSTNRGLGEKLFF.